The source of this TCR beta chain is a study of control samples from healthy donors and cancer patients. Libraries were prepared by immunoSEQ multiplex PCR; TCRdb keeps only in-frame clonotypes and omits some of them. The profile shows about 120,000 clones, about 92% of them singletons. The CDR3 totals 16 residues. V was cut by 1 base and J by 4 bases, with 17 bases left in between. Looked up from germline, CDR1 is SGHRS and CDR2 is YFSETQ. J is TRBJ1-1 and V is TRBV5-1, with D unresolved. This TCR came from a man between 50 and 59 years old with head and neck cancer. Sequencing was done on a sample of PBMCs. CDR3: CASSLNPSWPGTEAFF. CDR3 nucleotide sequence: TGCGCCAGCAGCTTGAACCCCTCTTGGCCTGGCACTGAAGCTTTCTTT.